The 7 T cell receptor beta chains below were found in one sample sequenced in a study of cytomegalovirus exposure and HLA in healthy donors. Sequencing used immunoSEQ multiplex PCR; TCRdb keeps in-frame clones, though not all of them. The sample yields some 130,000 clones, roughly nine tenths seen once. Sequenced: PBMCs. These receptors were obtained from a woman between 18 and 29 years old in good health and CMV-seronegative.

The gene calls are TRBV12-5 and TRBJ1-5; 10 bases map to TRBD1. Unmatched junction bases numbered 6, after V lost 2 bases and J lost 2 bases. This CDR3 has 17 amino acids. CDR1 is LGHNT and CDR2 is FRNRAP in the germline V gene. The DNA for the CDR3 is TGTGCTAGTGGTTTGAAAGGGACAGGGGTGGGCAATCAGCCCCAGCATTTT. Protein: CASGLKGTGVGNQPQHF.

The V and J genes are TRBV27 and TRBJ2-1; 8 nucleotides line up with TRBD2. The CDR3 totals 14 residues. Germline V lookup: CDR1 MNHEY, CDR2 SMNVEV (reference sequence). Trimming took 6 bases from V and 6 from J; bases not matched to a gene: 7. Here the CDR3 DNA reads TGTGCCAGCAGCTACGGGGGGGCCGGCAATGAGCAGTTCTTC. It translates to CASSYGGAGNEQFF.

The gene calls are TRBV18 and TRBJ1-1; no reliable D call. The CDR3 covers 14 residues. Germline V gene sequence: CDR1 KGHSH, CDR2 LQKENI. V lost 0 bases and J lost 3, with 8 bases in between. The CDR3 nucleotides are TGTGCCAGCTCACCACCGGGGAGGGACACTGAAGCTTTCTTT. It encodes CASSPPGRDTEAFF.

The chain combines TRBV10-3 with TRBJ1-3, with 10 nucleotides matching TRBD1. J lost 4 bases, V lost 5 bases, and 8 bases had no gene match. The CDR3 consists of 16 residues. Germline CDR1 and CDR2: ENHRY and SYGVKD. This CDR3 is CAISSRQGASGNTIYF. The CDR3 coding sequence is TGTGCCATCAGTAGTCGACAGGGGGCGTCCGGAAACACCATATATTTT.

The chain couples TRBV5-1 to TRBJ2-3; 10 bases map to TRBD2. Germline CDR1 and CDR2: SGHRS and YFSETQ. J was trimmed by 1 base and V by 6 bases; bases with no gene match: 8. CDR3 length: 16 residues. DNA for the CDR3: TGCGCCAGCAACCCCCCCCTAGCGGGGGGCACAGATACGCAGTATTTT. Encoded protein: CASNPPLAGGTDTQYF.

The chain uses TRBV5-1 and TRBJ1-1; the D gene is possibly TRBD1 (5 bases). This CDR3 is 13 amino acids long. The V end was cut by 5 bases, the J end by 5 bases, with 13 bases between. Germline assignment: CDR1 SGHRS and CDR2 YFSETQ. In nucleotides, the CDR3 is TGCGCCAGCAGGTATGGGGCTGGGACTGAAGCTTTCTTT. Amino acid sequence: CASRYGAGTEAFF.

This chain uses TRBV6-5 with TRBJ2-2; D possibly corresponds to TRBD1 (6 bases). The germline V gene has CDR1 MNHEY and CDR2 SVGAGI. With 7 bases removed from V and 7 bases from J, the gap between germline ends came to 19 bases. The CDR3 consists of 15 residues. CDR3 amino acids: CASTHRAGDIGELFF. CDR3 nucleotide sequence: TGTGCCAGCACTCATCGGGCAGGGGACATCGGGGAGCTGTTTTTT.